What follows are 29 T cell receptor beta chains derived from one specimen sequenced in a study of T cells after yellow fever vaccination. TCRdb reprocessed the 5' RACE reads via MiXCR and lists one record per CDR3 protein. The sample records about 340,000 distinct CDR3 sequences, around 12% being singletons. The material was CD4+ T cells sorted from PBMCs, obtained 15 days after the yellow fever booster vaccination. The receptors derive from a man aged 18 to 29 who received the YFV17D yellow fever vaccine.

This clonotype came up many times. The CDR3 region is CASSLGQGARNEQFF. DNA of the CDR3: TGTGCCAGCAGCCTCGGACAGGGGGCTAGGAATGAGCAGTTCTTC. The J gene is TRBJ2-1, the V gene TRBV7-9; TRBD1 agrees at 11 bases. Germline CDR1 and CDR2: SEHNR and FQNEAQ (reference sequence). CDR3 size: 15 residues. J was trimmed by 7 bases and V by 5 bases; bases with no gene match: 7.

This clonotype turned up a few times. The gene calls are TRBV18 and TRBJ1-6; maybe TRBD1 (5 bases). The ends were cut back, 3 bases at V and 5 bases at J, with 14 bases in the middle. The CDR3 is 16 residues long. Germline lookup yields CDR1 KGHSH and CDR2 LQKENI. This CDR3 is CASSPAAGTDNSPLHF. CDR3 in DNA: TGTGCCAGCTCACCCGCCGCCGGGACGGATAATTCACCCCTCCACTTT.

J is TRBJ1-5 and V is TRBV28; TRBD1 agrees at 12 bases. Germline lookup yields CDR1 MDHEN and CDR2 SYDVKM. CDR3 length: 14 amino acids. V lost 8 bases to trimming and J lost 9 bases; unmatched junction nucleotides: 8. CDR3 nucleotides: TGTGCCAGCGGGGGACAGGGGGCTTTGCCGCCCCAGCATTTT. Protein sequence: CASGGQGALPPQHF.

In its sample, this clonotype was seen a few times. V usage is TRBV11-2 and J usage is TRBJ2-1, with TRBD1 matching 8 bases. The CDR3 runs 15 residues. With 2 bases clipped from V and 7 bases from J, the junction kept 7 bases outside the gene matches. Germline V gives CDR1 SGHAT, CDR2 FQNNGV. In DNA form, the CDR3 reads TGTGCCAGCAGCTTAATGCAGGGGGCATTGAATGAGCAGTTCTTC. Translation: CASSLMQGALNEQFF.

In this sample, this clonotype turned up a few times. The chain recombines TRBV3-1 with TRBJ1-6; TRBD1 agrees at 10 bases. Germline values: CDR1 LGHDT, CDR2 YNNKEL (reference sequence). This CDR3 is 15 amino acids long. V lost 4 bases and J lost 11; bases outside the gene matches: 8. CDR3 residues: CASSPGTGDSTPLHF. Here the CDR3 DNA reads TGTGCCAGCAGCCCCGGGACAGGGGATAGTACACCCCTCCACTTT.

There are a few counts of this clonotype. The chain is built from TRBV11-2 and TRBJ1-2; 7 nucleotides line up with TRBD1. The germline gives CDR1 SGHAT, CDR2 FQNNGV. This CDR3 is built from 16 residues. V was pared by 5 bases and J by 1 base, with 10 bases of the junction left unmatched. The CDR3 reads CASSQIRDSFNYGYTF. The CDR3 coding sequence is TGTGCCAGCAGCCAAATCCGGGACAGCTTTAACTATGGCTACACCTTC. The whole variable domain, remainder taken from reference TRBV11-2 and TRBJ1-2, is EAGVAQSPRYKIIEKRQSVAFWCNPISGHATLYWYQQILGQGPKLLIQFQNNGVVDDSQLPKDRFSAERLKGVDSTLKIQPAKLEDSAVYLCASSQIRDSFNYGYTFGSGTRLTVV.

CDR3 coding DNA: TGTGCCAGCAGCTGGCGGGACAATCAGCCCCAGCATTTT. Translation gives CASSWRDNQPQHF. The genes are TRBV7-2 and TRBJ1-5; D gene ambiguous. The germline V gene encodes CDR1 SGHTA and CDR2 FQGNSA. This CDR3 comprises 13 residues. Trimming took 4 bases from V and 3 from J, leaving 7 bases between them.

The DNA of the CDR3 is TGTGCCAGCAGTTATCAGCTCTCTGGGGCCAACGTCCTGACTTTC. Amino acids: CASSYQLSGANVLTF. The chain couples TRBV6-5 to TRBJ2-6; D is ambiguous. Trimming took 3 bases from V and 0 from J, leaving 6 bases between them. Germline V gene data show CDR1 as MNHEY and CDR2 as SVGAGI. The CDR3 is made up of 15 amino acids.

This clonotype appeared a few times. The chain joins TRBV7-2 to TRBJ2-3, with 12 bases matching TRBD2. V gave up 6 bases and J gave up 4 bases; unmatched junction bases: 8. The CDR3 extends over 16 amino acids. Germline-derived CDR1 and CDR2 are SGHTA and FQGNSA. CDR3 protein: CASRPSGGAGADTQYF. As DNA, the CDR3 is TGTGCCAGCAGACCTAGCGGGGGGGCCGGGGCAGATACGCAGTATTTT.

The chain is built from TRBV6-2 or TRBV6-3 and TRBJ2-4, with 7 bases fitting TRBD2. CDR3 size: 12 residues. The germline gives CDR1 MNHEY, CDR2 SVGEGT. V dropped 6 bases and J dropped 11; count of bases not matched to a gene: 7. The CDR3 loop is CASSQSRGVQYF. CDR3 bases: TGTGCCAGCAGCCAGTCACGGGGGGTTCAGTACTTC.

Here the CDR3 DNA reads TGCGCCAGCAGCTACGGACCGTCCGAGCAGTACTTC. It encodes CASSYGPSEQYF. The chain is built from TRBV10-2 and TRBJ2-7, with D unclear. Germline V CDR1 and CDR2: WSHSY, SAAADI. Trimming removed 6 bases from V and 6 bases from J, with 12 bases in between. The CDR3 loop spans 12 amino acids.

The table lists this clonotype with many counts. The chain links TRBV7-9 to TRBJ2-5; D possibly corresponds to TRBD2 (5 bases). V lost 5 bases and J 5 bases, leaving 12 bases between the germline ends. Germline V gives CDR1 SEHNR, CDR2 FQNEAQ (reference sequence). This CDR3 comprises 13 residues. This chain's CDR3 is CASSGRTWETQYF. The CDR3 DNA reads as TGTGCCAGCAGCGGACGGACTTGGGAGACCCAGTACTTC.

V is TRBV5-1 and J is TRBJ2-7; 9 bases align to TRBD1. Looked up from germline, CDR1 is SGHRS and CDR2 is YFSETQ. The CDR3 runs 12 residues. V shed 4 bases, J shed 12 bases, and the junction held 8 bases outside the gene matches. CDR3 sequence: CASSPGQGVRYF. CDR3 DNA sequence: TGCGCCAGCAGCCCGGGACAGGGAGTTCGGTACTTC.

The chain combines TRBV23-1 with TRBJ2-5; D is uncertain. TRBV23-1 is marked as an open reading frame, function uncertain. The CDR3 has 15 residues. The V and J ends lost 4 bases and 3 bases respectively, with 15 bases between them. As DNA, the CDR3 is TGCGCCAGCAGTCGTACCCGGGCCCCCGAAGAGACCCAGTACTTC. Translation: CASSRTRAPEETQYF.

In its sample, this clonotype was seen a few times. The chain recombines TRBV4-1 with TRBJ1-2; D remains ambiguous. CDR3 size: 14 residues. V gave up 3 bases and J gave up 6 bases, with 14 bases separating them. Germline V gene sequence: CDR1 MGHRA, CDR2 YSYEKL. The CDR3: CASSHPGSGNGYTF. DNA of the CDR3: TGCGCCAGCAGCCATCCCGGGTCGGGAAATGGCTACACCTTC.

The CDR3 coding sequence is TGTGCCAGCTCACCTACCGGTCACGGGTCCTACGAGCAGTACTTC. This codes for CASSPTGHGSYEQYF. The chain recombines TRBV18 with TRBJ2-7; unclear D gene. V lost 3 bases and J 1 base, leaving 13 bases between the germline ends. CDR1 KGHSH and CDR2 LQKENI come from the germline V gene. This CDR3 region has 15 residues.

The V and J genes are TRBV6-2 or TRBV6-3 and TRBJ1-2; tentative D call: TRBD1 (5 bases). This CDR3 is built from 14 residues. The V end lost 5 bases, the J end lost 6 bases, and 16 bases lay between the germline ends. The V gene's germline CDR1 is MNHEY and CDR2 SVGEGT. CDR3 nucleotides: TGTGCCAGCAGTGACACAGGCTTCCGAGATGGCTACACCTTC. Its protein is CASSDTGFRDGYTF.

The gene calls are TRBV28 and TRBJ2-7; 8 bases map to TRBD1. The CDR3 length is 14 residues. Germline V lookup: CDR1 MDHEN, CDR2 SYDVKM. The trim removed 5 bases at V and 2 bases at J, leaving 5 bases unmatched. The CDR3 loop is CASSPQGVPYEQYV. The CDR3 nucleotides are TGTGCCAGCAGTCCACAGGGGGTTCCCTACGAGCAGTACGTC.

V and J are TRBV25-1 and TRBJ2-3, with 10 bases identical to TRBD2. The germline V gene encodes CDR1 MGHDK and CDR2 SYGVNS. Trimming at V came to 5 bases and at J to 6 bases, leaving 5 bases not matched to a gene. This CDR3 comprises 14 residues. The CDR3 DNA sequence: TGTGCCAGCAGTCAACTAGCGGGGCGGGATACGCAGTATTTT. Residues: CASSQLAGRDTQYF.

This clonotype was seen a few times. The rearrangement joins TRBV7-2 to TRBJ2-5, with a possible D match to TRBD2 (6 bases). The CDR3 has 14 amino acids. Germline V gene lookup returns CDR1 SGHTA and CDR2 FQGNSA. Trimming cost V 4 bases and J 9 bases, with 18 bases left between them. The CDR3 sequence: CASSSTGTGGAQYF. CDR3 nucleotides: TGTGCCAGCAGCTCCACGGGCACGGGCGGGGCCCAGTACTTC.

This clonotype was detected ten times or more. The chain links TRBV30 to TRBJ2-2, with no clear D. V was shortened by 1 base and J by 11 bases, with 8 bases between the two germline ends. CDR3 length: 11 amino acids. Per germline, CDR1 GTSNPN and CDR2 SVGIG (reference sequence). DNA of the CDR3: TGTGCCTGGAGTGGCGGAGCAGAGCTGTTTTTT. It codes for CAWSGGAELFF.

This clonotype was counted at least ten times. The chain employs TRBV4-3 and TRBJ1-2, with TRBD1 matching over 7 bases. Germline V gene sequence: CDR1 LGHNA, CDR2 YSLEER. The junction had 7 bases not matched to a gene; V was cut back by 3 bases and J by 3 bases. This CDR3 comprises 15 residues. In DNA form, the CDR3 reads TGCGCCAGCAGCCAGGCCGACAGGGTGGACTATGGCTACACCTTC. Its protein product is CASSQADRVDYGYTF.

This clonotype showed up just a few times. This chain joins TRBV14 and TRBJ2-3; possibly TRBD2 for D (5 bases). This CDR3 contains 15 residues. Germline-derived CDR1 and CDR2 are SGHDN and FVKESK. V lost 1 base and J 2 bases, leaving 10 bases between the germline ends. The CDR3 coding sequence is TGTGCCAGCAGCCAAGGGTTAGCGATCACAGATACGCAGTATTTT. Protein: CASSQGLAITDTQYF.

This clonotype was detected a few times. The J gene is TRBJ2-1, the V gene TRBV6-2 or TRBV6-3, with 10 nucleotides matching TRBD2. V lost 4 bases, J lost 7 bases, and 10 bases stayed unmatched. The CDR3 is 16 residues long. CDR1 is MNHEY and CDR2 is SVGEGT in the germline V gene. The CDR3 DNA reads TGTGCCAGCAGTTCCCTAGCGGGGGTGACGCGGAATGAGCAGTTCTTC. This codes for CASSSLAGVTRNEQFF.

This clonotype was counted only a few times. The DNA of the CDR3 is TGTGCCAGCAGCCAATCCCTAGAGACCCAGTACTTC. Encoded protein: CASSQSLETQYF. V and J are TRBV3-1 and TRBJ2-5; D not certain. This CDR3 has 12 residues. Germline V gene data show CDR1 as LGHDT and CDR2 as YNNKEL (reference sequence). Trimming stripped 2 bases from V and 4 bases from J, with 5 bases between.

This clonotype has a handful of counts. The chain uses TRBV6-2 or TRBV6-3 and TRBJ1-5, with a weak D call TRBD1 (5 bases). Germline V gives CDR1 MNHEY, CDR2 SVGEGT. Deletions cut 5 bases from V and 4 bases from J, with 15 bases between. The CDR3 length is 15 residues. As DNA, the CDR3 is TGTGCCAGCAGTCCCGTAGGACACCGGAATCAGCCCCAGCATTTT. It translates to CASSPVGHRNQPQHF.

The table lists this clonotype with a few counts. The rearrangement joins TRBV4-1 to TRBJ1-4; D gene unclear. V was shortened by 0 bases and J by 8 bases, with 10 bases between the two germline ends. The CDR3 runs to 14 residues. Germline CDR1 MGHRA, CDR2 YSYEKL. The CDR3 sequence: CASSQDPFGEKLFF. The CDR3 DNA is TGCGCCAGCAGCCAAGACCCCTTCGGGGAAAAACTGTTTTTT.

This clonotype was recorded at least ten times. The chain carries TRBV5-1 and TRBJ2-3; 8 nucleotides match TRBD2. CDR3 size: 17 residues. The J segment lost 3 bases and the V segment lost 2 bases, leaving 11 bases of the junction unmatched. Germline assignment: CDR1 SGHRS and CDR2 YFSETQ. CDR3 region: CASSFSYAGGNTDTQYF. In nucleotides, the CDR3 is TGCGCCAGCAGCTTCTCCTATGCGGGGGGAAATACAGATACGCAGTATTTT.

This chain uses TRBV6-2 or TRBV6-3 with TRBJ2-3, with TRBD2 matching over 8 bases. The CDR3 consists of 17 residues. Germline V gives CDR1 MNHEY, CDR2 SVGEGT. Trimming took 0 bases from V and 0 from J; bases not matched to a gene: 5. DNA of the CDR3: TGTGCCAGCAGTTACTCGGTTGAGCGGGGGAGCACAGATACGCAGTATTTT. Translation: CASSYSVERGSTDTQYF.